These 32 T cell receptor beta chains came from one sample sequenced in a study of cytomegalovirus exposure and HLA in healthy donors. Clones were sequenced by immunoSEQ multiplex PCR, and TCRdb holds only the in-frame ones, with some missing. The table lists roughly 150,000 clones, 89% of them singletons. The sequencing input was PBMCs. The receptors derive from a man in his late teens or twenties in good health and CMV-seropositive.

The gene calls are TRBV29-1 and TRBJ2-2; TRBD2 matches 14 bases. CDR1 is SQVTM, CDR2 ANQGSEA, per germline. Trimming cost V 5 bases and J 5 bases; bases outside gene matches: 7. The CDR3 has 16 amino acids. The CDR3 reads CSVTGTSGRGTGELFF. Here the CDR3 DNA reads TGCAGCGTTACCGGGACTAGCGGGAGAGGTACCGGGGAGCTGTTTTTT.

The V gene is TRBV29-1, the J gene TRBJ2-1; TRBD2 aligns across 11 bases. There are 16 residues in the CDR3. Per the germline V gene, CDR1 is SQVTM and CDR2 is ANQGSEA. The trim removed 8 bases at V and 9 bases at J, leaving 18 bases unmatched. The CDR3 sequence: CSIGGTGTSGRSEQFF. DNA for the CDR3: TGCAGCATCGGGGGAACCGGGACTAGCGGACGGAGTGAGCAGTTCTTC.

The CDR3 DNA reads as TGTGCCAGCAGCTTCCTACCTAGCGGGAATGAGCAGTTCTTC. It specifies CASSFLPSGNEQFF. V gene TRBV7-3 combines with J gene TRBJ2-1; 8 positions match TRBD2. The trim removed 3 bases at V and 7 bases at J, leaving 5 bases unmatched. Looked up from germline, CDR1 is SGHTA and CDR2 is FQGTGA. This CDR3 region has 14 residues.

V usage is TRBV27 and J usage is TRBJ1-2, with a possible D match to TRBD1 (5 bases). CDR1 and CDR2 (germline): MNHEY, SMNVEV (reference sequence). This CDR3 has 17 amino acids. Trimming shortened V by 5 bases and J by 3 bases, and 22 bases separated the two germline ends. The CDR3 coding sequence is TGTGCCAGCAGTCCCTCAGGGCCAGCGGGGGACTACTATGGCTACACCTTC. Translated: CASSPSGPAGDYYGYTF.

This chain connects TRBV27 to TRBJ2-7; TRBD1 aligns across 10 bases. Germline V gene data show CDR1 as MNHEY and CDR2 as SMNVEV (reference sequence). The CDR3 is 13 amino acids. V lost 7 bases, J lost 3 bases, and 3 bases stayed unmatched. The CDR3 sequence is CASKDRGFYEQYF. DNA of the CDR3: TGTGCCAGCAAGGACAGGGGGTTCTACGAGCAGTACTTC.

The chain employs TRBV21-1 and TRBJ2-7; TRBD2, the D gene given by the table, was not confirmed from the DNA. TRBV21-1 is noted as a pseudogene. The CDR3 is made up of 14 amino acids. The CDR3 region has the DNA TGTGCCAGCCCTTTGAGGGTGTCCTCCTACGAGCAGTACTTC. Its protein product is CASPLRVSSYEQYF.

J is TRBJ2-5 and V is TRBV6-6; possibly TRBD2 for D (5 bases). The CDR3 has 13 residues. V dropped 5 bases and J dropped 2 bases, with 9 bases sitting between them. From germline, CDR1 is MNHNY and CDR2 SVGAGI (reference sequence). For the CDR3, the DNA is TGTGCCAGCAGTCGCCCGGGACAAGAGACCCAGTACTTC. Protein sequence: CASSRPGQETQYF.

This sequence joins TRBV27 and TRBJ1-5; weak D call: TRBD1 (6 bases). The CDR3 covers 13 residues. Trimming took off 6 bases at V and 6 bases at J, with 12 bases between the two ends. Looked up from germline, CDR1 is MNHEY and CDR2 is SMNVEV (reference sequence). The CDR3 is CASRPTGSQPQHF. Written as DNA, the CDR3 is TGTGCCAGCAGACCAACAGGGTCTCAGCCCCAGCATTTT.

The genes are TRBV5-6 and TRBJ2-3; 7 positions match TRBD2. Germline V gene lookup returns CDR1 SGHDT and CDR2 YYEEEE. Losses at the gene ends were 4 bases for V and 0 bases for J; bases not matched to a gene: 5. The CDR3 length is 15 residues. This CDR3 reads CASSVGTTSTDTQYF. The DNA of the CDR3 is TGTGCCAGCAGCGTCGGGACTACTAGCACAGATACGCAGTATTTT. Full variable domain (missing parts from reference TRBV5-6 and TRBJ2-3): DAGVTQSPTHLIKTRGQQVTLRCSPKSGHDTVSWYQQALGQGPQFIFQYYEEEERQRGNFPDRFSGHQFPNYSSELNVNALLLGDSALYLCASSVGTTSTDTQYFGPGTRLTVL.

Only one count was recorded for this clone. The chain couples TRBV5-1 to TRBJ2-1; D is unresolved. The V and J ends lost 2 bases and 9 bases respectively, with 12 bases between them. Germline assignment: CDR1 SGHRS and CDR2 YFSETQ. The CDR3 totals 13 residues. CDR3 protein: CASSLLEDPEQFF. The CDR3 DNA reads TGCGCCAGCAGCTTACTCGAGGATCCTGAGCAGTTCTTC.

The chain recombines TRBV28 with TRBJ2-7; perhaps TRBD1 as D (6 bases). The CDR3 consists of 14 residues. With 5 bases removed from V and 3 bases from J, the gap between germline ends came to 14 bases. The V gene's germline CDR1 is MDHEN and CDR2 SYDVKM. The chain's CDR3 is CASSPQGQYYEQYF. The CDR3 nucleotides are TGTGCCAGCAGTCCCCAAGGACAGTACTACGAGCAGTACTTC.

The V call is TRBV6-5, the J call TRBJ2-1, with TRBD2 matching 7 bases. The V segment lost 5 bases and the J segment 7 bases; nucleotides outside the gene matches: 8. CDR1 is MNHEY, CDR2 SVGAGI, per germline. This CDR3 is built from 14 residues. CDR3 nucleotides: TGTGCCAGCAGTACGAGGGAGGGCAGGAATGAGCAGTTCTTC. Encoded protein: CASSTREGRNEQFF.

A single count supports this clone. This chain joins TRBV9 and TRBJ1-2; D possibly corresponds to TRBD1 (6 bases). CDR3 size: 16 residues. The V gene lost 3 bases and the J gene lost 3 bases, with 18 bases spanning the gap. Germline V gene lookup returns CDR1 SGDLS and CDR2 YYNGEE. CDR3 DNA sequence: TGTGCCAGCAGCGGTAGGTCGGGGGGCGCTTACTATGGCTACACCTTC. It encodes CASSGRSGGAYYGYTF. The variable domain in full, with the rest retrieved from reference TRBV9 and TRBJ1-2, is DSGVTQTPKHLITATGQRVTLRCSPRSGDLSVYWYQQSLDQGLQFLIQYYNGEERAKGNILERFSAQQFPDLHSELNLSSLELGDSALYFCASSGRSGGAYYGYTFGSGTRLTVV.

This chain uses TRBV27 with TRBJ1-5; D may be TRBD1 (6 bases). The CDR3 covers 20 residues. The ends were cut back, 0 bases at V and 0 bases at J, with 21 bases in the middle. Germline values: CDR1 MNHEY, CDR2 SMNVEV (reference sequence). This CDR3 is CASSLSSYGGPPYSNQPQHF. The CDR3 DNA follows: TGTGCCAGCAGTTTATCGTCGTATGGGGGCCCGCCCTATAGCAATCAGCCCCAGCATTTT.

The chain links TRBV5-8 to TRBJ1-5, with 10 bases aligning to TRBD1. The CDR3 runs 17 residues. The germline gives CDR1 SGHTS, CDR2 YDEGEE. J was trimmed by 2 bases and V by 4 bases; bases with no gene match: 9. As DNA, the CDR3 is TGTGCCAGCAGCCCGATGGGGGACAGGGGTGGCAATCAGCCCCAGCATTTT. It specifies CASSPMGDRGGNQPQHF.

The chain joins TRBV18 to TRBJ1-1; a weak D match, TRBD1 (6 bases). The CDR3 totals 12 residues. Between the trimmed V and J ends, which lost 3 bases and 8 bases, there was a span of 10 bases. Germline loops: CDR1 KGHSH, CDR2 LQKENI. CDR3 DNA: TGTGCCAGCTCACCGTCAGGGGAAGAAGCTTTCTTT. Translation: CASSPSGEEAFF.

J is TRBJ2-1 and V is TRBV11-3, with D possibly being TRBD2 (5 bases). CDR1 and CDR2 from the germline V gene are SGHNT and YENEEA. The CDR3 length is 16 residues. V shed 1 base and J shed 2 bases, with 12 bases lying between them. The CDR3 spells CASSLVGSGTYNEQFF. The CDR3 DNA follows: TGTGCCAGCAGCTTAGTAGGCAGCGGCACCTACAATGAGCAGTTCTTC.

DNA for the CDR3: TGCGCCAGCAGACGGGACTCATCCAATCAGCCCCAGCATTTT. Its translation: CASRRDSSNQPQHF. V is TRBV5-1 and J is TRBJ1-5; tentative D call: TRBD1 (5 bases). The CDR3 has 14 residues. CDR1 and CDR2 (germline): SGHRS, YFSETQ. The germline V and J ends were trimmed by 5 bases and 3 bases, with 12 bases remaining between them.

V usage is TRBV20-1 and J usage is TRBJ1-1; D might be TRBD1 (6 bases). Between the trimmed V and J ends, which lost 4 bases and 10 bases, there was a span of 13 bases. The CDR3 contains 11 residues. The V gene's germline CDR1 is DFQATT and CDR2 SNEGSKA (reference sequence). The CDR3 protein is CSAKRGGVAFF. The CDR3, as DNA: TGCAGTGCTAAAAGGGGGGGAGTAGCTTTCTTT.

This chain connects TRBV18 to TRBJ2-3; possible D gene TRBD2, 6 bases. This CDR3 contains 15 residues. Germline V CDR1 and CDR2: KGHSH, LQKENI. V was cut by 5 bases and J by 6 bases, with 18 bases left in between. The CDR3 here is CASSGGLSLSDTQYF. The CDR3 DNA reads TGTGCCAGCTCAGGGGGACTGTCGCTATCGGATACGCAGTATTTT.

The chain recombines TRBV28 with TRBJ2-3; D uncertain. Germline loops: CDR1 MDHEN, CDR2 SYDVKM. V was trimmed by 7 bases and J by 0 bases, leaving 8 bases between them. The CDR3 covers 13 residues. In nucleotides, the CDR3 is TGTGCCAGCATCGAGTCTAGCACAGATACGCAGTATTTT. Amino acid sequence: CASIESSTDTQYF.

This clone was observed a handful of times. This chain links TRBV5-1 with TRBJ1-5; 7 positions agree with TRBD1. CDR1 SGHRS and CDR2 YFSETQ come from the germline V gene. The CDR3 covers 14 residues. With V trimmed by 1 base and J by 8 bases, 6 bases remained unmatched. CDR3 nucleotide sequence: TGCGCCAGCAGCTTGACAGGGGAGCGGGAGCCCCAGCATTTT. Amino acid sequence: CASSLTGEREPQHF.

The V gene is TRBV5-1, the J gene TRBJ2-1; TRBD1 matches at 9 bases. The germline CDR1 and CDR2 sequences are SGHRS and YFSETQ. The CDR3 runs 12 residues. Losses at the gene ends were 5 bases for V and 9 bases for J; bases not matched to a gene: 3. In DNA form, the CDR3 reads TGCGCCAGCAGATTACAGGGGGCTGAGCAGTTCTTC. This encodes CASRLQGAEQFF. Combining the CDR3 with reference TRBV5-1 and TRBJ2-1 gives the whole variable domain KAGVTQTPRYLIKTRGQQVTLSCSPISGHRSVSWYQQTPGQGLQFLFEYFSETQRNKGNFPGRFSGRQFSNSRSEMNVSTLELGDSALYLCASRLQGAEQFFGPGTRLTVL.

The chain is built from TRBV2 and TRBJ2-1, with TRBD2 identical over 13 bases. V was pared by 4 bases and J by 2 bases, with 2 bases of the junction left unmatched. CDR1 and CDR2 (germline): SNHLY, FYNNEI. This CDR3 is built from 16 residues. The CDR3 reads CASSGLAGGTYNEQFF. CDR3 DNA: TGTGCCAGCAGTGGACTAGCGGGAGGTACCTACAATGAGCAGTTCTTC.

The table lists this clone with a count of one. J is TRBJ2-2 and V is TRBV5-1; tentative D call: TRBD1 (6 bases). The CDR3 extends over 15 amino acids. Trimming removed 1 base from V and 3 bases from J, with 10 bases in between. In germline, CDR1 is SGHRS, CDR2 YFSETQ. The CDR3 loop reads CASSLRQGYTGELFF. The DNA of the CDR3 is TGCGCCAGCAGCTTGAGGCAGGGGTACACCGGGGAGCTGTTTTTT.

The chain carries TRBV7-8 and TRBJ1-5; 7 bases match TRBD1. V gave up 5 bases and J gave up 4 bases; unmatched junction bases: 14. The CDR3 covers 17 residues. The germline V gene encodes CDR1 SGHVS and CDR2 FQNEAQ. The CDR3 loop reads CASSPLPTDRPNQPQHF. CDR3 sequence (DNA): TGTGCCAGCAGCCCATTACCCACGGACAGGCCGAATCAGCCCCAGCATTTT.

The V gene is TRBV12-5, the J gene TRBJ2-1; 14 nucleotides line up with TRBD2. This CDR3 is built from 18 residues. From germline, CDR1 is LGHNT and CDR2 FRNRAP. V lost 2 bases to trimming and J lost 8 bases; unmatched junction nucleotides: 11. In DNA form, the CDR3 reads TGTGCTAGTGGTTTGCCCCCCGGGACTAGCGGGAGATTGTATGAGCAGTTCTTC. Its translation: CASGLPPGTSGRLYEQFF.

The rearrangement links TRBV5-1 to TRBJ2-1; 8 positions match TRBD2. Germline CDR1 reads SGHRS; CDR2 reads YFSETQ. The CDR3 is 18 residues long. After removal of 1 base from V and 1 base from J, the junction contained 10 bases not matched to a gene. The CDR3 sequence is CASSLYNGRVNSYNEQFF. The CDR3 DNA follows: TGCGCCAGCAGCTTGTATAACGGGAGGGTTAATTCCTACAATGAGCAGTTCTTC.

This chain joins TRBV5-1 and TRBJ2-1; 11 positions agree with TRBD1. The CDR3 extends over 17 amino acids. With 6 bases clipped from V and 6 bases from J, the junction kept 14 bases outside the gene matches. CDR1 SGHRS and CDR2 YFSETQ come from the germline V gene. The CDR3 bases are TGCGCCAGCACCCCCTGGCCTTTGGGACAGGGGGGCAATGAGCAGTTCTTC. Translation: CASTPWPLGQGGNEQFF.

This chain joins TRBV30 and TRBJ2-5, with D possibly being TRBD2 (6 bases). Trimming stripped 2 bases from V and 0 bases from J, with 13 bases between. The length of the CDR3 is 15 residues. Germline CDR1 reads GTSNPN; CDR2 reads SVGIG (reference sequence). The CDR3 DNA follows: TGTGCCTGGAGTTTCGGACTAACGTACCAAGAGACCCAGTACTTC. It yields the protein CAWSFGLTYQETQYF.

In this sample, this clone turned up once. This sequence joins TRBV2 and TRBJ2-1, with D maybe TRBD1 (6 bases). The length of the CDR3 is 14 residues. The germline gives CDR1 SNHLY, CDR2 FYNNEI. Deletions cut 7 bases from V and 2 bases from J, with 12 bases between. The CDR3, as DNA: TGTGCCAGCATAGAACAGGGTCCCTACAATGAGCAGTTCTTC. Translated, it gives CASIEQGPYNEQFF.

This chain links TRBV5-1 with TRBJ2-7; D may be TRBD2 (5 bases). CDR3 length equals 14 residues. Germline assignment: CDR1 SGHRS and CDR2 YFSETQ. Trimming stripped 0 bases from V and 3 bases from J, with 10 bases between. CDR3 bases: TGCGCCAGCAGCTTGGCAGCAGGACTCTACGAGCAGTACTTC. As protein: CASSLAAGLYEQYF.